This T cell receptor (beta chain) was found in a study of blood T cells in healthy people across ages. Study-wide background: Per two T cells, about one barcoded beta molecule was captured through template switching. Study conclusions and caveats: Estimates based on one million T cells were treated as lower bounds.

PCR was performed a second time for 7 to 11 cycles using a sample-barcoded 5' primer and a J-beta primer mix. A tag from a template-switch adaptor with 12 random nucleotides marked each cDNA molecule. MiXCR was run by TCRdb on the 5' RACE reads, yielding one entry per CDR3 protein. The data show some 1,800,000 distinct CDR3 sequences, with about two fifths seen just once and approximately 22% held by the top ten. As regards this clonotype: What it binds is unknown.

The specimen sequenced was blood. This TCR derives from a human donor in good health.

The CDR3 reads CASTRDSYGYTF. CDR3 nucleotide sequence: TGTGCCAGCACCCGAGACAGCTATGGCTACACCTTC. J is TRBJ1-2 and V is TRBV12-3 or TRBV12-4, with D perhaps matching TRBD1 (5 bases). Trimming took 7 bases from V and 4 from J, leaving 10 bases between them. The CDR3 covers 12 residues.